Sequencing of this T cell receptor (beta chain) was carried out in a study of control samples from healthy donors and cancer patients. The data were produced by immunoSEQ multiplex PCR, yet TCRdb's version contains in-frame clones alone and is incomplete. The sample contains about 170,000 clones, roughly 94% of which appear only once. The ends were cut back, 2 bases at V and 3 bases at J, with 10 bases in the middle. This CDR3 spans 14 amino acids. CDR1 and CDR2 (germline): KGHDR, SFDVKD. This TCR was sampled from a woman aged 18-29 years in good health. The V call is TRBV24-1, the J call TRBJ2-7, with D possibly matching TRBD1 (5 bases). Sequencing was performed on blood. CDR3 bases: TGTGCCACCAGTGATTCTGACAGCTACTACGAGCAGTACTTC. Encoded protein: CATSDSDSYYEQYF.